This T cell receptor (beta chain) was recovered during a study of breast tumors, draining lymph nodes, adjacent tissues. This clonotype was observed many times. Axillary draining lymph nodes of breast cancer patients supplied the node samples. A single record per CDR3 protein comes from TCRdb applying MiXCR to the multiplex PCR reads. The table shows some 120,000 distinct CDR3 sequences, with about 20% occurring only once. Input material: axillary lymph node tissue. The clonotype originates from a female donor with breast cancer. Some clones in this sample may be carry-over from other donors' samples.

The CDR3 protein is CASSLGVVEQYF. CDR3 DNA sequence: TGTGCCAGCAGCTTAGGCGTTGTCGAGCAGTACTTC. The rearrangement joins TRBV7-9 to TRBJ2-7; D unclear. The V end lost 1 base, the J end lost 6 bases, and 7 bases lay between the germline ends. Germline values: CDR1 SEHNR, CDR2 FQNEAQ (reference sequence). The CDR3 totals 12 residues.